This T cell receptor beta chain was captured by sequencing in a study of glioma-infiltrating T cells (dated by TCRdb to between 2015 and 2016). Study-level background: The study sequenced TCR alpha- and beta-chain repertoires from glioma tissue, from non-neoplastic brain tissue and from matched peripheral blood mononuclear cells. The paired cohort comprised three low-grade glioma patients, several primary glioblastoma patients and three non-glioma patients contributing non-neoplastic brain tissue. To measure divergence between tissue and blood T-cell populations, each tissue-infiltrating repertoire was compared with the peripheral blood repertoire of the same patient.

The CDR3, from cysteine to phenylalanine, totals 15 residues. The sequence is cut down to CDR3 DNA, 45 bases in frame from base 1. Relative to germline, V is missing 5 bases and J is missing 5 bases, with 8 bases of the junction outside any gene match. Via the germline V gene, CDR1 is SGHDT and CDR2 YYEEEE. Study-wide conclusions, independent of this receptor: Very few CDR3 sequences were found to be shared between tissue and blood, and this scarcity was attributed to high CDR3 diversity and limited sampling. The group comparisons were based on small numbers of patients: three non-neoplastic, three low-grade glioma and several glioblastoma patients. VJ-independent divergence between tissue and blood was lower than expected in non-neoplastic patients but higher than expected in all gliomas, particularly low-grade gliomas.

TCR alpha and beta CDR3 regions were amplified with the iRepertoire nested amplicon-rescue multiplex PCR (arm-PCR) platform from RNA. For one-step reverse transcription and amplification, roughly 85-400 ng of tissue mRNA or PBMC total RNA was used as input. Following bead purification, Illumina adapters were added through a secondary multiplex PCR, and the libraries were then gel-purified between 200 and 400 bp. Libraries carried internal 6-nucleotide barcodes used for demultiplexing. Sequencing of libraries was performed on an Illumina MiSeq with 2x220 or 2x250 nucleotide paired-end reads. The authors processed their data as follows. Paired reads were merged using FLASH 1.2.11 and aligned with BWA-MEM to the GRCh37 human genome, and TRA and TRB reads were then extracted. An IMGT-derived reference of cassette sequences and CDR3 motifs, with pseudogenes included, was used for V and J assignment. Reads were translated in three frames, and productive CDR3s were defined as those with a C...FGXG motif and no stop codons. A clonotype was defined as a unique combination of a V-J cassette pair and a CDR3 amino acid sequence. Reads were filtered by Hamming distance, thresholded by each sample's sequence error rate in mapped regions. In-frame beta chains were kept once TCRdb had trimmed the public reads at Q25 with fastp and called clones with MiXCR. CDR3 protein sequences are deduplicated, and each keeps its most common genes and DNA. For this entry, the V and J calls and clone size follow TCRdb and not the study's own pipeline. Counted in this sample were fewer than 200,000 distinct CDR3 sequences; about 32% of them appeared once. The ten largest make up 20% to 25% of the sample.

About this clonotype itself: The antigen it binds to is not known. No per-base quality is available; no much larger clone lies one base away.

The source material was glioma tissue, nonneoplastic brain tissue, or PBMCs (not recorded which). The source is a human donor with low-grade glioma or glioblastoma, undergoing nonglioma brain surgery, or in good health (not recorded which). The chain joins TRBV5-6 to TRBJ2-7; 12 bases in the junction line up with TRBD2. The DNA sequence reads TGTGCCAGCAGTTCACTAGCGGGAGGTTTCGACGAGCAGTACTTC. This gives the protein CASSSLAGGFDEQYF.